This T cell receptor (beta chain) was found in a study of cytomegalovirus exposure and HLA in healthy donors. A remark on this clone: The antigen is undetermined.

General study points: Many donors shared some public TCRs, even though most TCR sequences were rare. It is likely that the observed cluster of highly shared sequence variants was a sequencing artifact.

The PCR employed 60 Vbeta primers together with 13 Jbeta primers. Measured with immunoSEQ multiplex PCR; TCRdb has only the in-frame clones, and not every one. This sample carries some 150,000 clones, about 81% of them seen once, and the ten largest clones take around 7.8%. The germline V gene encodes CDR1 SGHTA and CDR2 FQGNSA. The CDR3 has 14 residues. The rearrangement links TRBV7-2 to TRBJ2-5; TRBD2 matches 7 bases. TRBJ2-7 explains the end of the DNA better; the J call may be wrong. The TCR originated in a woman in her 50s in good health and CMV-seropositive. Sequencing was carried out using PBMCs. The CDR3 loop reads CASSLVSGPYEQYF. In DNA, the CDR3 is TGTGCCAGCAGCTTAGTTAGCGGGCCCTACGAGCAGTACTTC.